This T cell receptor beta chain was recovered during a study of chemoradiotherapy in HPV16-positive cancers. The CDR3 loop spans 14 amino acids. Germline V gene lookup returns CDR1 LNHDA and CDR2 SQIVND (reference sequence). With 4 bases removed from V and 4 bases from J, the gap between germline ends came to 12 bases. This clone has a single count. What it binds is unknown. Measured with immunoSEQ multiplex PCR; TCRdb has only the in-frame clones, and not every one. The table includes 680 or so clones, roughly 89% detected once. Regarding the study as a whole: Functional assays defining HPV-specific T cells used only two HPV16-positive patients.

Sequencing was performed on tumor tissue, taken from a patient who underwent chemoradiotherapy. The receptor's source is a human donor with HPV-associated anogenital cancer. V is TRBV19 and J is TRBJ2-3; maybe TRBD1 (5 bases). CDR3 loop: CASSTRVGADTQYF. The CDR3 nucleotides read TGTGCCAGTAGTACCAGGGTAGGCGCAGATACGCAGTATTTT.